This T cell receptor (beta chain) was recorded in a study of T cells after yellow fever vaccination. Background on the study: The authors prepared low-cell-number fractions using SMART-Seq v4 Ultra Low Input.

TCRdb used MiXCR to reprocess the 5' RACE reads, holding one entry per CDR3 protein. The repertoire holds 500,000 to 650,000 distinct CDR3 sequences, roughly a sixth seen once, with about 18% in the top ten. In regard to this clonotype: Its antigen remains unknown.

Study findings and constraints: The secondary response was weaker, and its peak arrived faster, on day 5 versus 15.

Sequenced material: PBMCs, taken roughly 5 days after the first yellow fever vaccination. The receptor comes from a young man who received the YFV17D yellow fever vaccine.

Here the CDR3 reads CATSRDRCLGVGASEQYV. CDR3 bases: TGTGCCACCAGCAGAGATCGTTGTCTGGGGGTGGGGGCCTCCGAGCAGTACGTC. This rearrangement joins TRBV15 to TRBJ2-7; D may be TRBD1 (6 bases). Per germline, CDR1 LNHNV and CDR2 YYDKDF (reference sequence). This CDR3 spans 18 amino acids. Trimming cost V 0 bases and J 6 bases, with 24 bases left between them.